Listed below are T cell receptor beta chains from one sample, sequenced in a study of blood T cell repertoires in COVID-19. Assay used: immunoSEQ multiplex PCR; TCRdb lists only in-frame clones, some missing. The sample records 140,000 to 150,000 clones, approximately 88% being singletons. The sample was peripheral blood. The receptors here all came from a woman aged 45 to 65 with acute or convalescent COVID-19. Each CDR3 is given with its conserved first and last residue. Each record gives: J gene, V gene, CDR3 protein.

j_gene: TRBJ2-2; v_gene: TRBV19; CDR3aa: CASSIIGTGILAGSNTGELFF
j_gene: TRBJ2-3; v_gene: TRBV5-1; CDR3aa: CASSLLAGGVRDTQYF
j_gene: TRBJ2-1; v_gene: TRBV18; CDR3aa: CASSPQLAGVGYNEQFF
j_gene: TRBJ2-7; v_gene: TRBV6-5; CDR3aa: CASTPGQGISYEQYF
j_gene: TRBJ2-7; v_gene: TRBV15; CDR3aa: CATSMTRTAGEQYF
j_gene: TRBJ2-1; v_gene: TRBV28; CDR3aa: CASSPPGLAGREQFF
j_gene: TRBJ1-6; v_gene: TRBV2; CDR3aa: CASSEAGGGKAPLHF
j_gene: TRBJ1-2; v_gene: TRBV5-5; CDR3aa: CASSPGQGALKGYTF
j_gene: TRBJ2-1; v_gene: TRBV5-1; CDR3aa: CASSFIGTVTNEQFF
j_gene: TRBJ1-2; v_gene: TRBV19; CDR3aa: CASSIAGVYGYTF
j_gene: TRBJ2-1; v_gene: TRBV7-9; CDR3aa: CASSPTSGGYNEQFF
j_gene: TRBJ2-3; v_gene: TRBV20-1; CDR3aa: CSASIGGRGPTDTQYF
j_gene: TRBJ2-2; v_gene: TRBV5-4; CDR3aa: CASTTPGQGAGVTGELFF
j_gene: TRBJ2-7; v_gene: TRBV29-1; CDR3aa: CSGGTGISYEQYF
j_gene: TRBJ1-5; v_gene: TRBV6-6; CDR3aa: CASSREAGGAGSNQPQHF
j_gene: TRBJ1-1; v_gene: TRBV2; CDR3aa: CASPTGGAVNTEAFF
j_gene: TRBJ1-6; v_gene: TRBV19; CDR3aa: CASSSQGGRSYNSPLHF
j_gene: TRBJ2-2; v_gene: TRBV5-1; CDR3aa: CASSWGDRSGELFF
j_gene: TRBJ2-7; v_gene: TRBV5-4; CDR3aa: CASTPGTSWSRGEQYF
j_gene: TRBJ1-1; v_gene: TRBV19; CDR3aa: CASSRGLSEAFF
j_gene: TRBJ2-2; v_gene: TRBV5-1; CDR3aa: CASSFPGGNTGELFF
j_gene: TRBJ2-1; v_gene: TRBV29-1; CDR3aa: CSIKGLAGYNEQFF
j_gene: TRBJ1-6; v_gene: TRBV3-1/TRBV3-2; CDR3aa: CASSQDFRYGNSPLHF
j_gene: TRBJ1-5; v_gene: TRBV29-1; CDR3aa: CSAATGTGSQPQHF
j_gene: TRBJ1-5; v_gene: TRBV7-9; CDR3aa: CASSLSSNQPQHF
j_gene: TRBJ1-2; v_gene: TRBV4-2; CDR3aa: CASSQETGGYGYTF